The clone carrying this TCR beta chain showed up just a few times. Its antigen is not known. This sample was taken from a study of T cells after posttransplantation cyclophosphamide. Germline values: CDR1 LNHDA, CDR2 SQIVND (reference sequence). The CDR3 length is 16 residues. V was pared by 3 bases and J by 6 bases, with 8 bases of the junction left unmatched. Clones were read by immunoSEQ multiplex PCR, and TCRdb kept only the in-frame ones, dropping some. The sample yields approximately 29,000 clones, approximately 90% seen once. Overall study results and limits: TRB overlap between skin or GI tissue T cells and blood was limited. Recipient CMV seropositivity and CMV reactivation strongly tracked TRB clonality. Donor CD8+ memory clones often dominated recipient blood repertoires at later times.

This clonotype originated in a man in his fifties or sixties. The sample consisted of PBMCs. The chain carries TRBV19 and TRBJ2-1; TRBD2 matches 10 bases. The CDR3 coding sequence is TGTGCCAGTAGTATTGTGAGCGGGAGGGCCGCCAATGAGCAGTTCTTC. It encodes CASSIVSGRAANEQFF.